This T cell receptor (beta chain) is from a study of OX40 agonist ivuxolimab in advanced cancers. Study overall: The patients got ivuxolimab, which is an agonistic anti-OX40 (CD134) antibody. Dose-escalation patients suffered from hepatocellular carcinoma, melanoma, renal cell or head and neck cancer. Findings and caveats of the study: Clones of CD4+ and CD8+ blood T cells grew by week 6 at doses of 0.1 to 3.0 mg/kg. Antigen targets of the expanded peripheral T cells went undetermined.

Produced via immunoSEQ multiplex PCR; TCRdb's table is partial and in-frame only. This sample has tens of thousands of clones, with around 74% found just once. Comment on this clone: As yet, its antigen is unknown.

This sample comprised CD4+ or CD8+ T cells sorted from blood, obtained in a trial of the OX40 agonist ivuxolimab. This receptor was identified in an adult with an advanced solid tumor such as melanoma, head and neck, liver or kidney cancer.

The CDR3 coding sequence is TGTGCCAGTACCCCCCAGGGGATGGGTGGCTACACCTTC. The encoded protein is CASTPQGMGGYTF. The chain combines TRBV19 with TRBJ1-2; perhaps TRBD1 as D (6 bases). CDR3 length: 13 residues. V was trimmed by 7 bases and J by 7 bases, leaving 16 bases between them. In germline, CDR1 is LNHDA, CDR2 SQIVND (reference sequence).